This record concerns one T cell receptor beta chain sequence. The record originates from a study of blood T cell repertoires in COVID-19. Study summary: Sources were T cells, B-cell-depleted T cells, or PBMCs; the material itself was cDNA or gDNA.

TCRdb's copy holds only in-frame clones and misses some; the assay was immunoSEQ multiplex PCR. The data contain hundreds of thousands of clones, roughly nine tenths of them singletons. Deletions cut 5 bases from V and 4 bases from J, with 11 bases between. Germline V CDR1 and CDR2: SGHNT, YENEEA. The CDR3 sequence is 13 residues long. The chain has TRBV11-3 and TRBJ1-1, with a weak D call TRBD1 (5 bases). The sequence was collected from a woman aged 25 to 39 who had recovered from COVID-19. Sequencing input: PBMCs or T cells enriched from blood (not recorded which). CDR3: CASSRTGGTEAFF. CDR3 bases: TGTGCCAGCAGCCGTACGGGGGGCACTGAAGCTTTCTTT.